The following is a TCR beta chain sequence with its context. This sample stems from a study of shared clonotypes between healthy human individuals. TCRdb's table, derived via immunoSEQ multiplex PCR, lists solely in-frame clones and lacks some. The data contain 950,000 to 1,300,000 clones, around 76% of them singletons. V was clipped by 5 bases and J by 4 bases; unmatched bases: 9. The length of the CDR3 is 15 residues. The V gene's germline CDR1 is SGHTA and CDR2 FQGNSA. Recent vaccinations or acute infections were absent in the healthy HIV-negative adult donors. This chain uses TRBV7-2 with TRBJ1-2, with 8 bases identical to TRBD1. The sequence was obtained from a man aged 18 to 35 in good health. Sequenced input: memory CD4+ T cells sorted from blood. Subset denoted: CD45RA-negative fraction. CDR3 sequence reads: CASSLRQGLRYGYTF. In DNA, the CDR3 is TGTGCCAGCAGCCTCAGACAGGGGTTGCGCTATGGCTACACCTTC.